The TCR beta chain described here comes from a study of OX40 agonist ivuxolimab in advanced cancers. The overall study: In three patients, partial responses were observed, one with hepatocellular carcinoma and two with cutaneous melanoma.

Data came from immunoSEQ multiplex PCR; TCRdb stores just in-frame clones and leaves some out. The table shows about 67,000 clones, with roughly 84% occurring only once. Per the germline V gene, CDR1 is LNHDA and CDR2 is SQIVND (reference sequence). This CDR3 is 14 amino acids long. Trimming took 7 bases from V and 4 from J; bases not matched to a gene: 9. The sequenced sample was CD4+ or CD8+ T cells sorted from blood, obtained in a trial of the OX40 agonist ivuxolimab. The chain carries TRBV19 and TRBJ1-1; 7 bases align to TRBD1. The TCR comes from an adult with an advanced solid tumor such as melanoma, head and neck, liver or kidney cancer. The CDR3 sequence: CASTPDRSGTEAFF. In nucleotides, the CDR3 is TGTGCCAGTACCCCGGACAGGTCGGGCACTGAAGCTTTCTTT.